Each of the 20 T cell receptor beta chains below was sequenced from the same sample in a study of PD-1 blockade in classical Hodgkin lymphoma. Relapse after autologous stem cell transplantation occurred in every patient, and brentuximab vedotin exposure varied. Some clones are missing from TCRdb's copy, which holds only in-frame ones; the method was immunoSEQ multiplex PCR. In the table there are 90,000 to 100,000 clones, roughly 80% of which are singletons. The sequences come from peripheral blood mononuclear cells (PBMCs), collected before the second cycle of nivolumab. Receptor source: a human donor with classical Hodgkin lymphoma.

The CDR3 DNA reads as TGTGCCAGCAGCTTAGTAGGGAATGGAAGAGGCTACACCTTC. It translates to CASSLVGNGRGYTF. The genes are TRBV7-2 and TRBJ1-2; no firm D call. V gave up 1 base and J gave up 8 bases, with 14 bases separating them. The CDR3 is made up of 14 amino acids. Germline lookup yields CDR1 SGHTA and CDR2 FQGNSA.

The chain couples TRBV9 to TRBJ1-1; D is unresolved. The CDR3 is 16 amino acids. The V end lost 0 bases, the J end lost 1 base, and 13 bases lay between the germline ends. Germline assignment: CDR1 SGDLS and CDR2 YYNGEE. For the CDR3, the DNA is TGTGCCAGCAGCGTAGACGAGACGCCGAGGAACACTGAAGCTTTCTTT. This codes for CASSVDETPRNTEAFF.

This chain connects TRBV19 to TRBJ1-1, with D hard to call. There are 13 residues in the CDR3. CDR1 is LNHDA, CDR2 SQIVND, per germline (reference sequence). The ends were cut back, 0 bases at V and 7 bases at J, with 9 bases in the middle. Here the CDR3 DNA reads TGTGCCAGTAGTATAGATCAGGAGGGTGAAGCTTTCTTT. Its translation: CASSIDQEGEAFF.

The V and J genes are TRBV6-5 and TRBJ1-4; perhaps TRBD1 as D (5 bases). Germline lookup yields CDR1 MNHEY and CDR2 SVGAGI. The CDR3 sequence is 15 residues long. The V and J ends lost 6 bases and 12 bases respectively, with 23 bases between them. As DNA, the CDR3 is TGTGCCAGCAGCCTGGGACGGAGGCTAGGAGGGGAACTGTTTTTT. Amino acids: CASSLGRRLGGELFF.

This clone has more than one count but fewer than ten. The chain recombines TRBV19 with TRBJ1-1; weak D call: TRBD1 (6 bases). The CDR3 runs to 16 residues. Germline assignment: CDR1 LNHDA and CDR2 SQIVND (reference sequence). Trimming cost V 3 bases and J 4 bases, with 18 bases left between them. This CDR3 is CASSIRPGGLGTEAFF. CDR3 in DNA: TGTGCCAGTAGTATCCGCCCCGGGGGGCTGGGCACTGAAGCTTTCTTT.

The chain employs TRBV27 and TRBJ2-7, with D maybe TRBD1 (6 bases). CDR3 length: 16 residues. Germline lookup yields CDR1 MNHEY and CDR2 SMNVEV (reference sequence). The V end lost 4 bases, the J end lost 3 bases, and 19 bases lay between the germline ends. The CDR3 protein is CASSSGLGQGYYEQYF. The CDR3 DNA reads TGTGCCAGCAGTTCAGGGTTAGGGCAGGGGTACTACGAGCAGTACTTC.

V usage is TRBV5-1 and J usage is TRBJ1-1, with D perhaps matching TRBD1 (6 bases). This CDR3 region has 15 residues. Germline V gene data show CDR1 as SGHRS and CDR2 as YFSETQ. V lost 7 bases and J 3 bases, leaving 19 bases between the germline ends. CDR3 protein: CASGSSGGSYTEAFF. The DNA for the CDR3 is TGCGCCAGCGGGAGCAGCGGGGGCAGTTACACTGAAGCTTTCTTT. Complete variable domain (other parts from reference TRBV5-1 and TRBJ1-1): KAGVTQTPRYLIKTRGQQVTLSCSPISGHRSVSWYQQTPGQGLQFLFEYFSETQRNKGNFPGRFSGRQFSNSRSEMNVSTLELGDSALYLCASGSSGGSYTEAFFGQGTRLTVV.

The chain combines TRBV30 with TRBJ1-1, with D perhaps TRBD1 (5 bases). V gave up 1 base and J gave up 3 bases, with 9 bases separating them. Looked up from germline, CDR1 is GTSNPN and CDR2 is SVGIG (reference sequence). The CDR3 consists of 13 residues. CDR3 sequence (DNA): TGTGCCTGGAGTGGGACATTGGACACTGAAGCTTTCTTT. It is translated as CAWSGTLDTEAFF.

The chain couples TRBV11-2 to TRBJ2-7, with TRBD1 matching over 7 bases. CDR1 SGHAT and CDR2 FQNNGV come from the germline V gene. This CDR3 spans 14 amino acids. Trimming cost V 1 base and J 3 bases; bases outside gene matches: 3. CDR3 bases: TGTGCCAGCAGCTTAGCGACAGGGAACTACGAGCAGTACTTC. Translated, it gives CASSLATGNYEQYF.

This clone has ten or more counts. The V call is TRBV7-2, the J call TRBJ2-2; 8 bases line up with TRBD1. V was pared by 6 bases and J by 0 bases, with 9 bases of the junction left unmatched. This CDR3 has 17 amino acids. Germline-derived CDR1 and CDR2 are SGHTA and FQGNSA. The CDR3 reads CASRSPPGQANTGELFF. The DNA of the CDR3 is TGTGCCAGCAGATCCCCCCCGGGACAGGCGAACACCGGGGAGCTGTTTTTT.

V is TRBV6-1 and J is TRBJ2-4; D is possibly TRBD2 (5 bases). The V gene lost 2 bases and the J gene lost 14 bases, with 16 bases spanning the gap. The CDR3 sequence is 13 residues long. Germline V gene data show CDR1 as MNHNS and CDR2 as SASEGT. The chain's CDR3 is CASSEFPDYEEYF. The CDR3 region has the DNA TGTGCCAGCAGTGAATTTCCAGACTACGAGGAGTACTTC.

By share, this clone counts as medium-sized. The rearrangement links TRBV10-3 to TRBJ2-7, with D unresolved. There are 14 residues in the CDR3. Trimming took 3 bases from V and 0 from J, leaving 9 bases between them. CDR1 ENHRY and CDR2 SYGVKD come from the germline V gene. The CDR3 protein is CAISERLSSYEQYF. Written as DNA, the CDR3 is TGTGCCATCAGTGAACGGTTAAGCTCCTACGAGCAGTACTTC.

The genes are TRBV6-1 and TRBJ1-6, with unresolved D. Trimming pared 4 bases from V and 4 bases from J, leaving 8 bases between. Germline V lookup: CDR1 MNHNS, CDR2 SASEGT. The CDR3 has 14 amino acids. For the CDR3, the DNA is TGTGCCAGCAGTGCGGGTCCATATAATTCACCCCTCCACTTT. This codes for CASSAGPYNSPLHF.

A note on this clone: Just one base apart from a much larger clone, this may be a read error. CDR3 residues: CASSLVGNTEAFF. The CDR3 coding sequence is TGTGCCAGCAGCTTAGTGGGGAACACTGAAGCTTTCTTT. V usage is TRBV7-2 and J usage is TRBJ1-1, with D hard to call. Germline lookup yields CDR1 SGHTA and CDR2 FQGNSA. This CDR3 has 13 amino acids. V was pared by 1 base and J by 1 base, with 4 bases between.

The genes are TRBV30 and TRBJ1-4, with 10 bases aligning to TRBD1. The CDR3 length is 14 residues. Germline CDR1 and CDR2: GTSNPN and SVGIG (reference sequence). V trimming: 1 base; J trimming: 6 bases; junction bases outside the gene matches: 2. Written as DNA, the CDR3 is TGTGCCTGGAGTGACGGGACAGGGGATGAAAAACTGTTTTTT. Amino acids: CAWSDGTGDEKLFF.

This chain uses TRBV11-2 with TRBJ2-5, with D hard to call. The CDR3 runs 14 residues. Trimming cost V 5 bases and J 1 base, with 11 bases left between them. Germline CDR1 and CDR2: SGHAT and FQNNGV. The CDR3 reads CASSPRASQETQYF. The DNA of the CDR3 is TGTGCCAGCAGCCCCCGGGCCTCCCAAGAGACCCAGTACTTC.

The V gene is TRBV9, the J gene TRBJ2-3; perhaps TRBD1 as D (5 bases). The CDR3 has 14 residues. Germline CDR1 SGDLS, CDR2 YYNGEE. The V and J ends lost 3 bases and 3 bases respectively, with 11 bases between them. The chain's CDR3 is CASSDDSWTDTQYF. CDR3 nucleotide sequence: TGTGCCAGCAGCGATGACAGTTGGACAGATACGCAGTATTTT.

The chain links TRBV5-6 to TRBJ2-1; TRBD2 agrees at 9 bases. Germline loops: CDR1 SGHDT, CDR2 YYEEEE. J lost 2 bases, V lost 5 bases, and 5 bases had no gene match. The CDR3 runs to 15 residues. CDR3 coding DNA: TGTGCCAGCAGGACGACTAGCGGACCCTACAATGAGCAGTTCTTC. Residues: CASRTTSGPYNEQFF.

This clone has just one count. The J gene is TRBJ1-4, the V gene TRBV6-5; D possibly corresponds to TRBD1 (5 bases). The CDR3 spans 14 residues. V was pared by 6 bases and J by 8 bases, with 16 bases between. Germline values: CDR1 MNHEY, CDR2 SVGAGI. The DNA for the CDR3 is TGTGCCAGCAGGGCGGTGACTGAGGGGGAAAAACTGTTTTTT. This sequence encodes CASRAVTEGEKLFF.

The CDR3 sequence: CASSQEVQYEQYF. The CDR3 coding sequence is TGCGCCAGCAGCCAAGAAGTCCAGTACGAGCAGTACTTC. The genes are TRBV4-3 and TRBJ2-7; no clear D. CDR1 is LGHNA and CDR2 is YSLEER in the germline V gene. V was cut by 0 bases and J by 4 bases, with 7 bases left in between. This CDR3 has 13 residues.